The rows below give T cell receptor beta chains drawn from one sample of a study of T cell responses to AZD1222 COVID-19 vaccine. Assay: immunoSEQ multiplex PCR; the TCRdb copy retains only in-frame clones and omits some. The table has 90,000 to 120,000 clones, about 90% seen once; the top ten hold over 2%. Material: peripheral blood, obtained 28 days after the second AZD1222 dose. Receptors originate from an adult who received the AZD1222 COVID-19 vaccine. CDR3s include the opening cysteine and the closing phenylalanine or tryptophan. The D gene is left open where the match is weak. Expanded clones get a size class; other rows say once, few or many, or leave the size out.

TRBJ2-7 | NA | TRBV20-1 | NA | CSASWNYEQYF | TGCAGTGCTAGCTGGAACTACGAGCAGTACTTC
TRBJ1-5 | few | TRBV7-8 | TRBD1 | CASSPLNTGGNQPQHF | TGTGCCAGCAGCCCCTTAAATACAGGGGGGAATCAGCCCCAGCATTTT
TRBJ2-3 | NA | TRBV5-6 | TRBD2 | CASSSWGTSGGEGTDTQYF | TGTGCCAGCAGCTCCTGGGGGACTAGCGGGGGCGAGGGCACAGATACGCAGTATTTT
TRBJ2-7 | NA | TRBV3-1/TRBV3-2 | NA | CASSQKGGYEQYF | TGTGCCAGCAGCCAAAAAGGGGGATACGAGCAGTACTTC
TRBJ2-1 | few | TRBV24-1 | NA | CATSGGGAAYNEQFF | TGTGCCACCTCCGGAGGCGGGGCTGCCTACAATGAGCAGTTCTTC
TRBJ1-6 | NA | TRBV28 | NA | CASTELGQESSPLHF | TGTGCCAGCACCGAACTGGGGCAGGAGAGTTCACCCCTCCACTTT
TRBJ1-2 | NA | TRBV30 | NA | CAWSGSGHVGYTF | TGTGCCTGGAGTGGGTCAGGGCACGTAGGCTACACCTTC
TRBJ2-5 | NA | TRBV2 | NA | CASSAEVQETQYF | TGTGCCAGCAGTGCAGAAGTACAAGAGACCCAGTACTTC
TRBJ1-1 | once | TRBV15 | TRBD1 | CATSRATGVNTEAFF | TGTGCCACCAGCAGAGCGACAGGGGTGAACACTGAAGCTTTCTTT
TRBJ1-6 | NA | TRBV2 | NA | CASSGKYNSPLHF | TGTGCCAGCAGTGGGAAGTATAATTCACCCCTCCACTTT
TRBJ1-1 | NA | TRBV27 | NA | CASSLTGNTEAFF | TGTGCCAGCAGTTTAACAGGGAACACTGAAGCTTTCTTT
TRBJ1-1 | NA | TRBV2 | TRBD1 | CASSADREAFF | TGTGCCAGCAGTGCGGACAGGGAAGCTTTCTTT
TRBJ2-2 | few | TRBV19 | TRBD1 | CASSPTGGGGELFF | TGTGCCAGTAGCCCGACAGGGGGCGGCGGGGAGCTGTTTTTT
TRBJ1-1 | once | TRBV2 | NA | CASMRLTEAFF | TGTGCCAGCATGCGTTTAACTGAAGCTTTCTTT
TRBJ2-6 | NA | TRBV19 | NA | CAGASGTSGANVLTF | TGTGCCGGCGCGTCGGGAACCTCTGGGGCCAACGTCCTGACTTTC
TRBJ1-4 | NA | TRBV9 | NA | CASSGAPMGQGNEKLFF | TGTGCCAGCAGCGGAGCCCCTATGGGGCAGGGGAATGAAAAACTGTTTTTT
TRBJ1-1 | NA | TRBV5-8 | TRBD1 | CASSSGTGGAVEAFF | TGTGCCAGCAGCTCCGGGACAGGGGGCGCGGTAGAAGCTTTCTTT
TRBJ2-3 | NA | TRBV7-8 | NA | CASSLSLGYGTDTQYF | TGTGCCAGCAGCTTATCCCTCGGGTATGGCACAGATACGCAGTATTTT
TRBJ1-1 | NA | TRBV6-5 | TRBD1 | CASRTGNTEAFF | TGTGCCAGCCGGACAGGGAACACTGAAGCTTTCTTT
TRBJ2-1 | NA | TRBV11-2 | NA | CASSPLSSSYNEQFF | TGTGCCAGCAGCCCGCTGTCGAGCTCCTACAATGAGCAGTTCTTC
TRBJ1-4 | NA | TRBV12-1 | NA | CASSFASGRGRGEKLFF | TGTGCCAGCAGCTTTGCTTCAGGGAGAGGGAGAGGAGAAAAACTGTTTTTT
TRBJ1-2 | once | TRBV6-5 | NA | CASSYSAGANGYTF | TGTGCCAGCAGTTACTCGGCAGGTGCGAATGGCTACACCTTC
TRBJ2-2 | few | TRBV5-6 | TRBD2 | CASSFLAGTNTGELFF | TGTGCCAGCAGCTTTCTAGCGGGGACGAACACCGGGGAGCTGTTTTTT
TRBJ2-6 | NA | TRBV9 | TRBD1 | CASSVSTGAGANVLTF | TGTGCCAGCAGCGTATCTACAGGGGCTGGGGCCAACGTCCTGACTTTC
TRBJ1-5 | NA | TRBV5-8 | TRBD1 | CASSWGTGENQPQHF | TGTGCCAGCAGCTGGGGGACAGGGGAGAATCAGCCCCAGCATTTT
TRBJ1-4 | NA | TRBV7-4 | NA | CASSCHFRLGNEKLFF | TGTGCCAGCAGCTGTCACTTTCGTTTGGGCAATGAAAAACTGTTTTTT